The 12 T cell receptor beta chains given below trace back to one sample, sequenced in a study of blood T cell repertoires in COVID-19. TCRdb's table, derived via immunoSEQ multiplex PCR, lists solely in-frame clones and lacks some. The data contain some 230,000 clones, 83% of them singletons. Sequenced: peripheral blood. The receptors stem from a woman aged 45-65 years with acute or convalescent COVID-19.

This clone was counted a single time. This rearrangement joins TRBV27 to TRBJ2-7, with 9 bases matching TRBD1. Germline V lookup: CDR1 MNHEY, CDR2 SMNVEV (reference sequence). The CDR3 extends over 16 amino acids. Trimming took 6 bases from V and 6 from J; bases not matched to a gene: 15. CDR3 protein: CASSLRGTGGTGEQYF. The CDR3 nucleotides are TGTGCCAGCAGCCTACGGGGTACAGGGGGCACCGGCGAGCAGTACTTC.

The V and J genes are TRBV6-5 and TRBJ1-2, with 8 bases fitting TRBD1. This CDR3 spans 13 amino acids. Trimming at V came to 5 bases and at J to 8 bases, leaving 7 bases not matched to a gene. The germline gives CDR1 MNHEY, CDR2 SVGAGI. The CDR3 DNA reads as TGTGCCAGCAGTACGTTTCAGGGGGCGGGCTACACCTTC. Its translation is CASSTFQGAGYTF.

This chain connects TRBV19 to TRBJ1-5; D is perhaps TRBD1 (5 bases). The length of the CDR3 is 16 residues. Trimming removed 6 bases from V and 2 bases from J, with 17 bases in between. From germline, CDR1 is LNHDA and CDR2 SQIVND (reference sequence). The CDR3 sequence: CASSLGRGLGNQPQHF. For the CDR3, the DNA is TGTGCCAGTAGCCTAGGGAGGGGTTTAGGCAATCAGCCCCAGCATTTT.

V usage is TRBV4-1 and J usage is TRBJ2-7, with D possibly being TRBD1 (6 bases). From germline, CDR1 is MGHRA and CDR2 YSYEKL. V lost 0 bases, J lost 6 bases, and 9 bases lay in between. This CDR3 is 13 amino acids long. CDR3 in amino acids: CASSQDRGIEQYF. CDR3 nucleotides: TGCGCCAGCAGCCAAGATAGGGGGATCGAGCAGTACTTC.

As regards this clone: The sample holds other DNA sequences that translate to the same CDR3. V gene TRBV1 combines with J gene TRBJ1-4. TRBV1 is flagged as a pseudogene. The CDR3 is 16 residues long. The CDR3 region is CTSSHPLRGGNEKLFF. CDR3 bases: TGCACCAGCAGCCACCCCCTTCGGGGGGGTAATGAAAAACTGTTTTTT.

This chain connects TRBV9 to TRBJ2-1; 8 bases map to TRBD2. The germline V gene encodes CDR1 SGDLS and CDR2 YYNGEE. The length of the CDR3 is 15 residues. Losses at the gene ends were 3 bases for V and 3 bases for J; bases not matched to a gene: 5. The CDR3 loop is CASSGPGLGYNEQFF. The DNA for the CDR3 is TGTGCCAGCAGCGGTCCGGGACTAGGCTACAATGAGCAGTTCTTC.

V and J are TRBV7-2 and TRBJ2-6, with TRBD1 matching over 9 bases. V dropped 2 bases and J dropped 1; count of bases not matched to a gene: 6. Germline lookup yields CDR1 SGHTA and CDR2 FQGNSA. The CDR3 is 18 residues long. CDR3 nucleotides: TGTGCCAGCAGCTTAACCGGGACAGGGAGTTCTGGGGCCAACGTCCTGACTTTC. This gives the protein CASSLTGTGSSGANVLTF.

The J gene is TRBJ2-7, the V gene TRBV11-2, with TRBD2 matching 8 bases. The trim removed 2 bases at V and 2 bases at J, leaving 5 bases unmatched. This CDR3 is 15 amino acids long. Germline V gene data show CDR1 as SGHAT and CDR2 as FQNNGV. The CDR3 reads CASSLSGGGTYEQYF. CDR3 in DNA: TGTGCCAGCAGCTTATCTGGCGGGGGGACCTACGAGCAGTACTTC. The entire variable domain, with the rest obtained from reference TRBV11-2 and TRBJ2-7, is as follows: EAGVAQSPRYKIIEKRQSVAFWCNPISGHATLYWYQQILGQGPKLLIQFQNNGVVDDSQLPKDRFSAERLKGVDSTLKIQPAKLEDSAVYLCASSLSGGGTYEQYFGPGTRLTVT.

The rearrangement links TRBV5-1 to TRBJ1-2, with D hard to call. V shed 4 bases and J shed 3 bases, with 13 bases lying between them. CDR1 and CDR2 from the germline V gene are SGHRS and YFSETQ. CDR3 length: 14 residues. The CDR3 here is CASSEAPNDYGYTF. CDR3 coding DNA: TGCGCCAGCAGCGAGGCCCCCAACGACTATGGCTACACCTTC. Variable domain in full (rest from reference TRBV5-1 and TRBJ1-2): KAGVTQTPRYLIKTRGQQVTLSCSPISGHRSVSWYQQTPGQGLQFLFEYFSETQRNKGNFPGRFSGRQFSNSRSEMNVSTLELGDSALYLCASSEAPNDYGYTFGSGTRLTVV.

This clone showed up just once. This sequence joins TRBV12-3 or TRBV12-4 and TRBJ1-2; TRBD1 matches 7 bases. The CDR3 runs 13 residues. The ends lost 7 bases at V and 4 bases at J; junction bases unmatched: 6. CDR3 in amino acids: CASTPAGGYGYTF. The CDR3 nucleotides read TGTGCCAGCACCCCGGCAGGGGGCTATGGCTACACCTTC.

This chain connects TRBV28 to TRBJ1-3; 7 positions match TRBD1. This CDR3 has 14 amino acids. The germline V gene has CDR1 MDHEN and CDR2 SYDVKM. V lost 6 bases to trimming and J lost 0 bases; unmatched junction nucleotides: 2. The CDR3 region has the DNA TGTGCCAGCAGGACAGGGCACTCTGGAAACACCATATATTTT. Its protein is CASRTGHSGNTIYF.

This rearrangement joins TRBV7-2 to TRBJ1-2; 7 bases are shared with TRBD1. V was pared by 5 bases and J by 6 bases, with 15 bases of the junction left unmatched. CDR3 length: 16 amino acids. The germline V gene encodes CDR1 SGHTA and CDR2 FQGNSA. This chain's CDR3 is CASSPGGGQRVHGYTF. The CDR3 bases are TGTGCCAGCAGCCCCGGGGGGGGACAGAGGGTCCATGGCTACACCTTC.